The rows below give T cell receptor beta chains drawn from one sample of a study of blood T cell repertoires in COVID-19. The repertoire was sequenced with immunoSEQ multiplex PCR; TCRdb's copy has only in-frame clones and lacks some. The table lists 190,000 or so clones, less than 80% of them singletons, with 13% in the top ten. Material: peripheral blood. Receptors originate from a man aged 50-60 years who had recovered from COVID-19. Each CDR3 is given with its conserved first and last residue. The order of the fields is CDR3 length, J gene, clone size, V gene, D gene, CDR3 DNA, CDR3 protein. The D gene is left open where the match is weak. Some rows mark clone size as missing; the rest say once, few, many or name a class of expanded clone.

>14|TRBJ2-1|once|TRBV6-5|TRBD1
TGTGCCAGCAGGATCCGGGACAGACCCAATGAGCAGTTCTTC
CASRIRDRPNEQFF
>18|TRBJ2-6|NA|TRBV4-1|NA
TGCGCCAGCAGCCAAGATCTTTTTAGATCCGCTGGGGCCAACGTCCTGACTTTC
CASSQDLFRSAGANVLTF
>17|TRBJ1-4|once|TRBV18|NA
TGTGCCAGCTCACCGCGTAACAGGGTAGCAACTAATGAAAAACTGTTTTTT
CASSPRNRVATNEKLFF
>11|TRBJ2-7|NA|TRBV6-5|TRBD1
TGTGCCAGCAGGGACAGGGGCAATTCGTACTTC
CASRDRGNSYF
>16|TRBJ2-7|NA|TRBV4-2|NA
TGTGCCAGCAGCCTCTCGTTAACAGGAGAAATGTACGAGCAGTACTTC
CASSLSLTGEMYEQYF
>14|TRBJ1-1|once|TRBV5-1|NA
TGCGCCAGCAGCTTGGCCGCAGGGAACACTGAAGCTTTCTTT
CASSLAAGNTEAFF
>16|TRBJ2-5|NA|TRBV11-2|NA
TGTGCCAGCAGCTTAGGAGTTCAAGGGGCGCTGGAGACCCAGTACTTC
CASSLGVQGALETQYF
>15|TRBJ1-1|NA|TRBV7-2|TRBD1
TGTGCCAGCAGTCGACAGGGGCAGTGGGACACTGAAGCTTTCTTT
CASSRQGQWDTEAFF
>13|TRBJ1-1|NA|TRBV11-3|NA
TGTGCCAGCAGCTTATATCAGGGAACTGAAGCTTTCTTT
CASSLYQGTEAFF
>15|TRBJ1-1|NA|TRBV6-6|TRBD1
TGTGCCAGCAGTACGCCGGGACAGGGGCACACTGAAGCTTTCTTT
CASSTPGQGHTEAFF
>15|TRBJ2-1|NA|TRBV19|TRBD2
TGTGCCAGTAGTACTAGCGGGAATATGTGGAATGAGCAGTTCTTC
CASSTSGNMWNEQFF
>14|TRBJ2-7|few|TRBV7-2|TRBD1
TGTGCCAGCAGCTTAGTGGGACAGGGGCGGGAGCAGTACTTC
CASSLVGQGREQYF
>20|TRBJ2-6|once|TRBV19|TRBD1
TGTGCCAGTAGTCGAGGGACAGGGATCTCTTACAAATCTGGGGCCAACGTCCTGACTTTC
CASSRGTGISYKSGANVLTF
>16|TRBJ2-2|NA|TRBV19|NA
TGTGCCAGTAGTATAGCTCGGGTCCATGCGACCGGGGAGCTGTTTTTT
CASSIARVHATGELFF
>16|TRBJ2-7|once|TRBV25-1|TRBD2
TGTGCCAGCAGTGAAGGGGGGGGTAGCGGGAGGGCCCAGCAGTACTTC
CASSEGGGSGRAQQYF
>15|TRBJ2-7|NA|TRBV28|TRBD2
TGTGCCAGCAGGCTGAGGCGGGAGGGGGCCTACGAGCAGTACTTC
CASRLRREGAYEQYF
>16|TRBJ2-1|NA|TRBV4-1|TRBD2
TGCGCCAGCAGCCAAGGATCCGGGACTAGGGGTGTTGAGCAGTTCTTC
CASSQGSGTRGVEQFF
>16|TRBJ2-3|NA|TRBV19|TRBD2
TGTGCCAGTAGTATAGATACTAGCGGGGTCACAGATACGCAGTATTTT
CASSIDTSGVTDTQYF
>13|TRBJ2-3|NA|TRBV30|NA
TGTGCCTGGACTGCGGGGTGGTCAGATACGCAGTATTTT
CAWTAGWSDTQYF
>15|TRBJ1-2|NA|TRBV5-8|TRBD1
TGTGCCAGCAGCTTGTCTCCGGGACAGACCTATGGCTACACCTTC
CASSLSPGQTYGYTF
>14|TRBJ1-5|few|TRBV28|NA
TGTGCCAGCAGTTTAGGACAGAGCAATCAGCCCCAGCATTTT
CASSLGQSNQPQHF
>17|TRBJ2-1|NA|TRBV9|TRBD2
TGTGCCAGCAGCGTAGCTTCAGCTAGCGGGTTATCCAATGAGCAGTTCTTC
CASSVASASGLSNEQFF
>16|TRBJ1-3|NA|TRBV27|NA
TGTGCCAGCAGTTTGAAGGGGCAGCCGGCGGGAAACACCATATATTTT
CASSLKGQPAGNTIYF
>13|TRBJ2-1|NA|TRBV19|NA
TGTGCCAGTAGTACCGGGACTCCGGGGCAGCAGTTCTTC
CASSTGTPGQQFF
>20|TRBJ2-7|once|TRBV5-1|TRBD2
TGCGCCAGCAGCTTGTCCGGACTAGCGGGAGGGGGGGCGCGCTCCTACGAGCAGTACTTC
CASSLSGLAGGGARSYEQYF
>15|TRBJ2-1|NA|TRBV11-3|NA
TGTGCCAGCAGCTTTAGCGGGACAGCTTACAATGAGCAGTTCTTC
CASSFSGTAYNEQFF
>16|TRBJ1-5|few|TRBV19|NA
TGTGCCAGTAGTATACGGGCCAGGGCAAGCAATCAGCCCCAGCATTTT
CASSIRARASNQPQHF
>16|TRBJ2-3|NA|TRBV13|TRBD2
TGTGCCAGCAGCTCACTAGCGGGGGGGGTCACAGATACGCAGTATTTT
CASSSLAGGVTDTQYF
>12|TRBJ1-2|NA|TRBV6-2/TRBV6-3|NA
TGTGCCAGCACCCCAGGGGCCCATGGCTACACCTTC
CASTPGAHGYTF
>15|TRBJ2-1|NA|TRBV6-5|TRBD2
TGTGCCAGCAGAACAACTAGCGACGCCTACAATGAGCAGTTCTTC
CASRTTSDAYNEQFF
>16|TRBJ2-7|NA|TRBV4-3|NA
TGCGCCAGCAGCCTCAGTTTCGGAGCGCAAGCCTACGAGCAGTACTTC
CASSLSFGAQAYEQYF
>14|TRBJ2-7|NA|TRBV2|TRBD2
TGTGCCAGCAGTGAAAACGGGAGGAATTACGAGCAGTACTTC
CASSENGRNYEQYF
>12|TRBJ2-7|NA|TRBV11-2|TRBD2
TGTGCCAGCTCTCCAGCGGGGTACGAGCAGTACTTC
CASSPAGYEQYF
>13|TRBJ2-5|NA|TRBV7-3|TRBD1
TGTGCCAGCAGCTTATCCCCAGGGGACAGGGAGTACTTC
CASSLSPGDREYF
>14|TRBJ2-7|NA|TRBV6-5|NA
TGTGCCAGCAGTTACGATGGAGACTCCTACGAGCAGTACTTC
CASSYDGDSYEQYF
>15|TRBJ2-6|NA|TRBV19|TRBD1
TGTGCCAGTAGTATGGACAGGGTCGGGGCCAACGTCCTGACTTTC
CASSMDRVGANVLTF
>13|TRBJ2-3|NA|TRBV19|TRBD1
TGTGCCACTATTGACAGGGCGAGCGATACGCAGTATTTT
CATIDRASDTQYF
>13|TRBJ2-7|NA|TRBV6-5|TRBD1
TGTGCCAGCTGCCGGGACAGCTCCTACGAGCAGTACTTC
CASCRDSSYEQYF
>14|TRBJ1-2|few|TRBV7-3|NA
TGTGCCAGCAGCGCAGGATCCGTTTTAGGTGGCTACACCTTC
CASSAGSVLGGYTF
>15|TRBJ2-1|NA|TRBV5-1|TRBD2
TGCGCCAGCAGCTTGGGACTAGCGGGAGTAGAGGGGCAGTTCTTC
CASSLGLAGVEGQFF
>14|TRBJ1-1|NA|TRBV9|NA
TGTGCCAGCAGCGTGGGGGCAGGTCGAAGCGAAGCTTTCTTT
CASSVGAGRSEAFF
>14|TRBJ2-7|NA|TRBV7-2|NA
TGTGCCAGCAGTGAACACCCCCAGGTCGACGAGCAGTACTTC
CASSEHPQVDEQYF
>16|TRBJ1-2|few|TRBV7-2|NA
TGTGCCAGCAGCTTACGGGAACTCACCCACCGCTATGGCTACACCTTC
CASSLRELTHRYGYTF
>14|TRBJ1-2|NA|TRBV10-3|TRBD1
TGTGCCATCAGTGAGTCAGACAGGGCTAGAGGCTACACCTTC
CAISESDRARGYTF
>16|TRBJ2-7|NA|TRBV19|NA
TGTGCCAGTAGTATATGGGAGACAGGGAAAGCGGGCGAGCAGTACTTC
CASSIWETGKAGEQYF
>13|TRBJ2-3|NA|TRBV15|NA
TGTGCCACCAGCAGGGAACATCGGGGTACGCAGTATTTT
CATSREHRGTQYF
>15|TRBJ2-3|once|TRBV7-7|TRBD2
TGTGCCAGCAGCTTAGCGGGAGGGCCGACAGATACGCAGTATTTT
CASSLAGGPTDTQYF
>13|TRBJ1-1|NA|TRBV19|NA
TGTGCCAGTAGTAGGGTACAGGGCACTGAAGCTTTCTTT
CASSRVQGTEAFF
>16|TRBJ2-7|NA|TRBV6-5|TRBD1
TGTGCCAGCAGTTACTCAGGAGACAGGGGGATCTACGAGCAGTACTTC
CASSYSGDRGIYEQYF
>16|TRBJ2-7|NA|TRBV3-1/TRBV3-2|TRBD2
TGTGCCAGCAGCCAAGAGACTAGCGTGAGCCCCTACGAGCAGTACTTC
CASSQETSVSPYEQYF
>15|TRBJ1-1|NA|TRBV7-3|NA
TGTGCCAGCAGCTTAACCGGACTTGGGCCCGCTGAAGCTTTCTTT
CASSLTGLGPAEAFF
>17|TRBJ1-6|NA|TRBV7-9|NA
TGTGCCAGCAGCCCAGGACAAGGGGGGGTGACTAATTCACCCCTCCACTTT
CASSPGQGGVTNSPLHF
>15|TRBJ2-7|NA|TRBV30|NA
TGTGCCTGGAGCCGTGGCGGGGCGCCTGGTTACGAGCAGTACTTC
CAWSRGGAPGYEQYF